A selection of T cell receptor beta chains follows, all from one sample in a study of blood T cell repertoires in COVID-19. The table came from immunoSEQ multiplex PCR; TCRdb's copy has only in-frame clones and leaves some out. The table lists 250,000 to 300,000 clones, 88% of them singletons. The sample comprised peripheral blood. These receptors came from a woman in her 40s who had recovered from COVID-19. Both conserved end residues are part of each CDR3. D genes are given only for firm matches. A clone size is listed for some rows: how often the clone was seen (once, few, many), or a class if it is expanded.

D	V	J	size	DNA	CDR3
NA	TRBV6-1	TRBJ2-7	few	TGTGCCAGCAGTGAAGGGCGGTTCTACGAGCAGTACTTC	CASSEGRFYEQYF
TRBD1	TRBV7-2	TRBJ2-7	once	TGTGCCAGCAGCTTATCCGGCACCGGGACAGGGGACAAGCAGTACTTC	CASSLSGTGTGDKQYF
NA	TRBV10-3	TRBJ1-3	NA	TGTGCCATCAGGGTCATCGGGGGATCTGGAAACACCATATATTTT	CAIRVIGGSGNTIYF
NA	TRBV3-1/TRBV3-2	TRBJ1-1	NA	TGTGCCAGCAGCCACCCAGGAGCGGAGAACACTGAAGCTTTCTTT	CASSHPGAENTEAFF
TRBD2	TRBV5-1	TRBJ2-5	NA	TGCGCCAACCCCCATAGCGGGAGGGCCAGGGAGACCCAGTACTTC	CANPHSGRARETQYF
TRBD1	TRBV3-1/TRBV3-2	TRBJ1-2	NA	TGTGCCAGCAGCCCCCTCCCCACCCGGGACAGGGTAAACTATGGCTACACCTTC	CASSPLPTRDRVNYGYTF
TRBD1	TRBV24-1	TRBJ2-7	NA	TGTGCCACCAGTGAAGGACAGGGTAGGGACGAGCAGTACTTC	CATSEGQGRDEQYF
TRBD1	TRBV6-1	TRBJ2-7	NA	TGTGCCAGCAGTGAAATTTGGGACAGGGGGCTGGGGCAGTACTTC	CASSEIWDRGLGQYF
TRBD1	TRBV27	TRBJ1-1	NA	TGTGCCAGCAGTCCGACAGGGAGAGGGGACACTGAAGCTTTCTTT	CASSPTGRGDTEAFF
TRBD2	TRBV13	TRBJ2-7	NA	TGTGCCAGCAGCACGGGGGGGAGCGACCAAGGGCCCTACGAGCAGTACTTC	CASSTGGSDQGPYEQYF
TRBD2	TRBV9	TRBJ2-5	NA	TGTGCCAGCAGCGTGGTAGCGGGAGGAGGGTTGGAGACCCAGTACTTC	CASSVVAGGGLETQYF
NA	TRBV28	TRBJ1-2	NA	TGTGCCAGCAGTTTGGCAGGACTCCGCGGGGGCTACACCTTC	CASSLAGLRGGYTF
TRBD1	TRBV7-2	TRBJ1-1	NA	TGTGCCAGCAGCCCGCTGGGACAGGGTAACACTGAAGCTTTCTTT	CASSPLGQGNTEAFF
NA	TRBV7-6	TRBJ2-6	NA	TGTGCCAGCAGCCCAGACGGGGTAGGTCTGGGCTCTGGGGCCAACGTCCTGACTTTC	CASSPDGVGLGSGANVLTF
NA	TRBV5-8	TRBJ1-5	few	TGTGCCAGCAGCGGGTGGGTGGCCGGGGATCAGCCCCAGCATTTT	CASSGWVAGDQPQHF
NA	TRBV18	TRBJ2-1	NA	TGTGCCAGCTCACCAGGCGAAGGGGCTGAGCAGTTCTTC	CASSPGEGAEQFF
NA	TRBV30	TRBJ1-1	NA	TGTGCCTGGAGTGGGTGGGGGGGAGCTTTCTTT	CAWSGWGGAFF
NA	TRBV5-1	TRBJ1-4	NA	TGCGCCAGCAGCTGGGGAGCCGTAGCAACTAATGAAAAACTGTTTTTT	CASSWGAVATNEKLFF
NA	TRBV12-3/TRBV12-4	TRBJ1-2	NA	TGTGCCAGCAGCTTGCGGGGAGGTTGCACCTTC	CASSLRGGCTF
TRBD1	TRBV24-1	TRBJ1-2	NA	TGTGCCACCAGTGAGGCCGGGACAGGGGGTGACTATGGCTACACCTTC	CATSEAGTGGDYGYTF
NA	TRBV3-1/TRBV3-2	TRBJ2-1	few	TGTGCCAGCACCAAGGGACTCCCCTACAATGAGCAGTTCTTC	CASTKGLPYNEQFF
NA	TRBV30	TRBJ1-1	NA	TGTGCCTGGAGTGTAAAGGCCCAGGGCTCTGAAGCTTTCTTT	CAWSVKAQGSEAFF
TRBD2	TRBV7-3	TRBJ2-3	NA	TGTGCCAGCAGCTTGGGGCGGGAGTCTGATACGCAGTATTTT	CASSLGRESDTQYF
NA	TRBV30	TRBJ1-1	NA	TGTGCCTGGAGTTGGGGCCCCAACCCCACTGAAGCTTTCTTT	CAWSWGPNPTEAFF
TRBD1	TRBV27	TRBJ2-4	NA	TGTGCCACCAGCAAGGGGGCGAGCCAACTAGCCAAAAACATTCAGTACTTC	CATSKGASQLAKNIQYF
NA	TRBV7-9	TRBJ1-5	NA	TGTGCCAGCAGCCCTGGGTCGGGTCAGCCCCAGCATTTT	CASSPGSGQPQHF
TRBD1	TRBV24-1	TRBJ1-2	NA	TGTGCCACCAGTGATGCCGGGACAGGGCGATATGGCTACACCTTC	CATSDAGTGRYGYTF
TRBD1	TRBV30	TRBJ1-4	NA	TGTGCCTGGAGTGTACGTTCCGGGACAGGGGGTGAAAAACTGTTTTTT	CAWSVRSGTGGEKLFF
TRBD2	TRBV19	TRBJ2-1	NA	TGTGCCAGTAGTATGGGGTGGCGGGGGGGACCTAATGAGCAGTTCTTC	CASSMGWRGGPNEQFF
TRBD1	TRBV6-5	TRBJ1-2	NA	TGTGCCAGCAGTTGGACGACAGGGCTCTATGGCTACACCTTC	CASSWTTGLYGYTF
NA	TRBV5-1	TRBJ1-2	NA	TGCGCCAGCCGCCCCCCCGCATCGCTTCCCGGCTATGGCTACACCTTC	CASRPPASLPGYGYTF
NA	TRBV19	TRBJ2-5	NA	TGTGCCAGTAGTATAGGGGTCGAGGCTCGCGAGACCCAGTACTTC	CASSIGVEARETQYF
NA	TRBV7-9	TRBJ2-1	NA	TGTGCCAGCAGCTTGGTAGCCGGTGCCTACAATGAGCAGTTCTTC	CASSLVAGAYNEQFF
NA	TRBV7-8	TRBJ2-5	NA	TGTGCCAGCAGCTTAGGAGGTGGTCGAGGGGAGACCCAGTACTTC	CASSLGGGRGETQYF
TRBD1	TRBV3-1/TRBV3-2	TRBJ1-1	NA	TGTGCCAGCAGCAGCCGGGACAGGGATGGAGGCACTGAAGCTTTCTTT	CASSSRDRDGGTEAFF
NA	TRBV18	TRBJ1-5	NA	TGTGCCAGCTCGCCTAAGGGGGGAGGGGATCAGCCCCAGCATTTT	CASSPKGGGDQPQHF
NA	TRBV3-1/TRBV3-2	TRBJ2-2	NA	TGTGCCAGCAGCCAAGGGGGAGGAGGCACTAGGACCGGGGAGCTGTTTTTT	CASSQGGGGTRTGELFF
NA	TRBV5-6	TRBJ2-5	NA	TGTGCCAGCAGCTTTGCTAGCGTGGAGACCCAGTACTTC	CASSFASVETQYF
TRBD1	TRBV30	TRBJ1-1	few	TGTGCCGGACAACAGGGGCTGAACACTGAAGCTTTCTTT	CAGQQGLNTEAFF
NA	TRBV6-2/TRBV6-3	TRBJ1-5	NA	TGTGCCAGCAGTTACCCGTACAGATATGGGCAGCCCCAGCATTTT	CASSYPYRYGQPQHF
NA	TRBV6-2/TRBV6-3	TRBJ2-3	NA	TGTGCCAGCAGCCCCGGGGGAGATACGCAGTATTTT	CASSPGGDTQYF
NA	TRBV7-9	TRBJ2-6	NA	TGTGCCAGCAGCTTAAGGCTGGGGGCGGCCTCTGGGGCCAACGTCCTGACTTTC	CASSLRLGAASGANVLTF
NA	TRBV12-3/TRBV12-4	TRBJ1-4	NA	TGTGCCACCCGGGGTGCCTCTACTGAAAAACTGTTTTTT	CATRGASTEKLFF
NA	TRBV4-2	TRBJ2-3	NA	TGTGCCAGCAGCCAGGAGGGGCGCGGTATTTCGGATACGCAGTATTTT	CASSQEGRGISDTQYF
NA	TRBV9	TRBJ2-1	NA	TGTGCCAGCAGCGTAGTGTCCAGGGCTGAGCAGTTCTTC	CASSVVSRAEQFF
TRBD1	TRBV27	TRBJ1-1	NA	TGTGCCAGCAGTTTAGGACAGGGGAACACTGAAGCTTTCTTT	CASSLGQGNTEAFF
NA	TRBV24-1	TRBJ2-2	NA	TGTGCCACCGCGGGGGACAGGAGCACCGGGGAGCTGTTTTTT	CATAGDRSTGELFF
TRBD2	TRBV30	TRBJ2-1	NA	TGTGCCTGGAGTGGTGGGGGTAGCGGGAGTTTATACAATGAGCAGTTCTTC	CAWSGGGSGSLYNEQFF
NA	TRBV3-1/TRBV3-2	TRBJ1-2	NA	TGTGCCAGCAGCCTCGGGGAGGGCTATGGCTACACCTTC	CASSLGEGYGYTF
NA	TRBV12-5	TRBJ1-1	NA	TGTGCTAGTGGTTTGGGTAGGGCCGGGGGGGCCCCTGAAAGGTTCTTT	CASGLGRAGGAPERFF
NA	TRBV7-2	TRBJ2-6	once	TGTGCCAGCAGCTTAGTAGTGGGCTACTCTGGGGCCAACGTCCTGACTTTC	CASSLVVGYSGANVLTF
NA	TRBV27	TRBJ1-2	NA	TGTGCCAGCAGAGAGGCTTACCATGGCTACACCTTC	CASREAYHGYTF
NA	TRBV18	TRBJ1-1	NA	TGTGCCAGCTCACCACCGGGGGCGGCCAACACGGCTTTCTTT	CASSPPGAANTAFF
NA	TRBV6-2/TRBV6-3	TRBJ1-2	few	TGTGCCAGCAGTTACGGTACGGGGGACTATGGCTACACCTTC	CASSYGTGDYGYTF